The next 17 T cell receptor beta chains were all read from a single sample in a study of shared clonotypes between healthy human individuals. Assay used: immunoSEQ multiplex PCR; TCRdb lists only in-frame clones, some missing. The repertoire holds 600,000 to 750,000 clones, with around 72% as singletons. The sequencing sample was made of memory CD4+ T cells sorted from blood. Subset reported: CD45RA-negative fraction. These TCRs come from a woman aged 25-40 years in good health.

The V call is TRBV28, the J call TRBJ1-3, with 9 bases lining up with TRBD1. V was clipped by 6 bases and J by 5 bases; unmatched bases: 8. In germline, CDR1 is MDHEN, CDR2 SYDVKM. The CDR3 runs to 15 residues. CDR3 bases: TGTGCCAGCAGCGCAACAGGGGGCGGGAGAAACACCATATATTTT. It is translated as CASSATGGGRNTIYF.

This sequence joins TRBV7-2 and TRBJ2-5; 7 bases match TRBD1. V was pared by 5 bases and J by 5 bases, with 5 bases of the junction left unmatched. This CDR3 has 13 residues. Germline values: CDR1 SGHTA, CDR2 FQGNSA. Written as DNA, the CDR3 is TGTGCCAGCAGCACAGGGGTCGGCGAGACCCAGTACTTC. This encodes CASSTGVGETQYF.

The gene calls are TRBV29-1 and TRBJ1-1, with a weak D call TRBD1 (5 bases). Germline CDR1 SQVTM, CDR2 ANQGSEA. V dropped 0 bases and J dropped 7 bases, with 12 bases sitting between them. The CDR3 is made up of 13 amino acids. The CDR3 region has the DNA TGCAGCGTTGAAGATAGGAGGGGCGGTGAAGCTTTCTTT. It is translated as CSVEDRRGGEAFF.

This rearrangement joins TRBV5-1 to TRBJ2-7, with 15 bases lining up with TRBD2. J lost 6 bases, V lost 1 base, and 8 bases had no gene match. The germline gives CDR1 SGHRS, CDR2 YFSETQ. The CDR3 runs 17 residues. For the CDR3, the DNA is TGCGCCAGCAGCTTGTCGGCTCTGGGACTAGCGGGAGGCGAGCAGTACTTC. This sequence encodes CASSLSALGLAGGEQYF. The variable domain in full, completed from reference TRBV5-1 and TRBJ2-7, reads KAGVTQTPRYLIKTRGQQVTLSCSPISGHRSVSWYQQTPGQGLQFLFEYFSETQRNKGNFPGRFSGRQFSNSRSEMNVSTLELGDSALYLCASSLSALGLAGGEQYFGPGTRLTVT.

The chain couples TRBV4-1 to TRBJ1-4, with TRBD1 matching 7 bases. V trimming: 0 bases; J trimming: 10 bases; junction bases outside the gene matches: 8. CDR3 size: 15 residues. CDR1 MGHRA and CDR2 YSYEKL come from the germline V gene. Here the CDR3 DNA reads TGCGCCAGCAGCCAAGAACGGGGGGCAGGGGGAAAACTGTTTTTT. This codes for CASSQERGAGGKLFF.

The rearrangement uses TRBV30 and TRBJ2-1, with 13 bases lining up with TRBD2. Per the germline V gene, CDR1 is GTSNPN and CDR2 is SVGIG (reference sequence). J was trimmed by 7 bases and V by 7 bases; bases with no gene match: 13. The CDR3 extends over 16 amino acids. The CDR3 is CASDQGTSGTGNEQFF. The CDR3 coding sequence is TGTGCCTCCGATCAAGGGACTAGCGGGACGGGAAATGAGCAGTTCTTC.

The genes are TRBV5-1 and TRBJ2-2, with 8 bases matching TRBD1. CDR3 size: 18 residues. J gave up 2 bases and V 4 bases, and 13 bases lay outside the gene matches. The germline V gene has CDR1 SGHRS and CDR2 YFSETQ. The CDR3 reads CASSPLVPGGGNTGELFF. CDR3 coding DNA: TGCGCCAGCAGCCCTCTCGTCCCAGGGGGCGGTAACACCGGGGAGCTGTTTTTT.

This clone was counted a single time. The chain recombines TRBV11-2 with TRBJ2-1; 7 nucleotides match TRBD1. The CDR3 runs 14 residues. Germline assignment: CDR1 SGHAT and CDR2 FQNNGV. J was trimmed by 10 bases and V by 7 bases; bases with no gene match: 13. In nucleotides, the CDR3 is TGTGCCAGCATGCCCGGGACAGCTTTTGGGGAGCAGTTCTTC. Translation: CASMPGTAFGEQFF.

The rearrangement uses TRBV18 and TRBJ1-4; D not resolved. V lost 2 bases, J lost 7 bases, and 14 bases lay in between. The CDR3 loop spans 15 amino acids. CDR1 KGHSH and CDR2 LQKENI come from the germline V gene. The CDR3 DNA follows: TGTGCCAGCTCACCATCCGAGGGCATGATTGAAAAACTGTTTTTT. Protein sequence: CASSPSEGMIEKLFF.

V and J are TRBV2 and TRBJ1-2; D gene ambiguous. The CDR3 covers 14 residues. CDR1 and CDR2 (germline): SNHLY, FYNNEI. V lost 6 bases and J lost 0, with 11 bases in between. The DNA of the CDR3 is TGTGCCAGCAGGACGGCAGGAGCTAACTATGGCTACACCTTC. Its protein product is CASRTAGANYGYTF. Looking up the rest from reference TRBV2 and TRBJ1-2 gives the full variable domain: EPEVTQTPSHQVTQMGQEVILRCVPISNHLYFYWYRQILGQKVEFLVSFYNNEISEKSEIFDDQFSVERPDGSNFTLKIRSTKLEDSAMYFCASRTAGANYGYTFGSGTRLTVV.

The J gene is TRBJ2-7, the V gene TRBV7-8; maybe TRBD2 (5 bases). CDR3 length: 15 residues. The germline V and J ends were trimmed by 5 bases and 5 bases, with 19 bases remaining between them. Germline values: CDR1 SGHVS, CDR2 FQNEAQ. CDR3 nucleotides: TGTGCCAGCAGCCTAGGGAGACCCGCCCGGAACGAGCAGTACTTC. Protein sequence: CASSLGRPARNEQYF.

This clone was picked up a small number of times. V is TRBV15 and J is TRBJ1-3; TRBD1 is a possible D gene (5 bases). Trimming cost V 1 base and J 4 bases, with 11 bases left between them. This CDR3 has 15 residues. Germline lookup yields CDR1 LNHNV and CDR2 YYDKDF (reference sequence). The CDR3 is CATSRGGGVGNTIYF. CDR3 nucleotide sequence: TGTGCCACCAGCAGAGGTGGGGGAGTAGGAAACACCATATATTTT.

The CDR3 is CAWSFSGRVTDTQYF. The CDR3, as DNA: TGTGCCTGGAGTTTTAGCGGGAGGGTCACAGATACGCAGTATTTT. V is TRBV30 and J is TRBJ2-3, with 11 bases identical to TRBD2. V lost 2 bases and J lost 2; bases outside the gene matches: 3. Germline-derived CDR1 and CDR2 are GTSNPN and SVGIG (reference sequence). The CDR3 is made up of 15 amino acids.

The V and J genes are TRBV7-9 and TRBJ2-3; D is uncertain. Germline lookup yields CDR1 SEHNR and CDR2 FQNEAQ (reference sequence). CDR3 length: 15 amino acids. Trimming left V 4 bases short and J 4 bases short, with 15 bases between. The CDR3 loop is CASSSDPHGADTQYF. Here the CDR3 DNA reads TGTGCCAGCAGCTCCGACCCGCATGGGGCAGATACGCAGTATTTT. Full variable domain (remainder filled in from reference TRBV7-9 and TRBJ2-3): DTGVSQNPRHKITKRGQNVTFRCDPISEHNRLYWYRQTLGQGPEFLTYFQNEAQLEKSRLLSDRFSAERPKGSFSTLEIQRTEQGDSAMYLCASSSDPHGADTQYFGPGTRLTVL.

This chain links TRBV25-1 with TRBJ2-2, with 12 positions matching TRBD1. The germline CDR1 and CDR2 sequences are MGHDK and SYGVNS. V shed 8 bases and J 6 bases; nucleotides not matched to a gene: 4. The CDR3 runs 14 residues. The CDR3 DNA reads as TGTGCCAGCGGGGACAGGGGGCGACCCGGGGAGCTGTTTTTT. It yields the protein CASGDRGRPGELFF.

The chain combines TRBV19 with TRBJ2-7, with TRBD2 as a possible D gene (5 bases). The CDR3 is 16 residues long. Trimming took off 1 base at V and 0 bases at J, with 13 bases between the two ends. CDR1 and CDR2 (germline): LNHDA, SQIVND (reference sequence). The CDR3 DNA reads TGTGCCAGTAGTATAGCGGCTAGCTGGAGCTCCTACGAGCAGTACTTC. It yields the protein CASSIAASWSSYEQYF.

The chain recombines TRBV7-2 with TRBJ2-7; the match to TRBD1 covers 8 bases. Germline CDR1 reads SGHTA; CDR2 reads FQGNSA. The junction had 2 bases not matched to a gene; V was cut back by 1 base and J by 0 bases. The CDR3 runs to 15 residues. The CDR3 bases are TGTGCCAGCAGCTTAGGGACAGGGAGCTCCTACGAGCAGTACTTC. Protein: CASSLGTGSSYEQYF.